This T cell receptor (beta chain) was observed in a study of blood T cell repertoires in COVID-19. As for the study in general: Samples of COVID-19 (acute and convalescent) were obtained from the United States, Italy and Spain.

V lost 4 bases to trimming and J lost 0 bases; unmatched junction nucleotides: 4. This CDR3 has 15 residues. Germline CDR1 reads SGHKS; CDR2 reads YYEKEE (reference sequence). This table comes from immunoSEQ multiplex PCR, and its TCRdb copy is limited to in-frame clones, with some not included. The data show roughly 230,000 clones, with 65% to 85% seen just once and just over 8.5% held by the top ten. The sequence derives from a man in his forties with active or convalescent COVID-19. Sequenced input: peripheral blood. This chain joins TRBV5-5 and TRBJ2-3; 8 bases are shared with TRBD2. Here the CDR3 reads CASSREGLSTDTQYF. The CDR3 DNA sequence: TGTGCCAGCAGCCGGGAGGGCCTGAGCACAGATACGCAGTATTTT.